This TCR beta chain was sequenced for a study of shared clonotypes between healthy human individuals. This table comes from immunoSEQ multiplex PCR, and its TCRdb copy is limited to in-frame clones, with some not included. Of some 1,900,000 clones listed, just under 95% are singletons. Turning to this clone: Its antigen is still unknown. At the DNA level, this CDR3 is encoded by other sequences in the same sample as well.

CD45RO-negative, CCR7-positively selected cells formed the naive CD8 fraction, excluding terminally differentiated effector memory CD45RA+ cells. Study-level findings and limits: Rarefaction gave evidence that sorted-subset sequencing remained incomplete despite large depth.

Unmatched junction bases numbered 1, after V lost 5 bases and J lost 1 base. Germline assignment: CDR1 SEHNR and CDR2 FQNEAQ (reference sequence). The CDR3 contains 13 residues. This chain uses TRBV7-9 with TRBJ2-7; 8 positions match TRBD2. Sequencing was carried out using naive CD8+ T cells sorted from blood. The origin of this receptor is a man younger than 35 in good health. CDR3 bases: TGTGCCAGCAGCAGCGGGAGTTCCTACGAGCAGTACTTC. Residues: CASSSGSSYEQYF.